This T cell receptor beta chain appears in the sequencing data of a study of blood T cell repertoires in COVID-19. Turning to the study itself: Samples of COVID-19 (acute and convalescent) were obtained from the United States, Italy and Spain.

The CDR3 sequence is 12 residues long. V lost 6 bases, J lost 5 bases, and 2 bases stayed unmatched. Generated by immunoSEQ multiplex PCR, the TCRdb table keeps only in-frame clones and is missing some. This sample carries 350,000 to 500,000 clones, 70% to 90% of them seen once, and the ten largest clones take roughly 0.84%. V gene TRBV12-3 or TRBV12-4 combines with J gene TRBJ2-5; TRBD2 aligns across 8 bases. The specimen sequenced was peripheral blood. The TCR originated in a young man with COVID-19, enrolled during active disease. The CDR3 DNA sequence: TGTGCCAGCAGCCGACTAGCGGAGACCCAGTACTTC. This translates into CASSRLAETQYF.